The 28 T cell receptor beta chains given below trace back to one sample, sequenced in a study of human T cells and chemical hapten exposure. TCRdb independently ran MiXCR on the RACE reads; one entry per CDR3 protein. The sample has about 77,000 distinct CDR3 sequences, approximately 8.6% seen once. The time point denotes: healthy volunteer bleed at 6 weeks. Total RNA was isolated from whole blood that had not been fractionated. The material sequenced was whole blood. All receptors come from a female donor in good health. Some clones in this sample may be carry-over from other donors' samples.

The sample holds a few counts of this clonotype. The chain joins TRBV6-1 to TRBJ2-7, with 10 positions matching TRBD1. Per the germline V gene, CDR1 is MNHNS and CDR2 is SASEGT. Trimming cost V 4 bases and J 3 bases; bases outside gene matches: 6. The CDR3 runs to 15 residues. The CDR3 sequence is CASSGPGQGFYEQYF. The CDR3 DNA reads as TGTGCCAGCAGTGGGCCGGGACAGGGGTTCTACGAGCAGTACTTC.

This clonotype was seen only once. The chain carries TRBV18 and TRBJ2-5; no definite D call. This CDR3 contains 13 residues. Trimming removed 3 bases from V and 3 bases from J, with 8 bases in between. In germline, CDR1 is KGHSH, CDR2 LQKENI. CDR3 sequence: CASSPQWEETQYF. DNA for the CDR3: TGTGCCAGCTCACCCCAATGGGAAGAGACCCAGTACTTC.

This clonotype has a handful of counts. V is TRBV2 and J is TRBJ1-1, with 9 bases lining up with TRBD1. Germline V lookup: CDR1 SNHLY, CDR2 FYNNEI. The V gene end was trimmed by 9 bases and the J gene end by 3 bases; junction bases not matched to a gene: 2. This CDR3 contains 12 residues. CDR3 bases: TGTGCCAGAGACAGGGGGGACACTGAAGCTTTCTTT. It specifies CARDRGDTEAFF.

For this clonotype: A much larger clone differs by one base, so this may be a read error. This chain joins TRBV7-2 and TRBJ2-3; D is undetermined. This CDR3 has 13 amino acids. CDR1 is SGHTA and CDR2 is FQGNSA in the germline V gene. The CDR3 loop is CVSSLVSPRTQYF. CDR3 nucleotides: TGTGTCAGCAGCTTAGTATCCCCTCGTACGCAGTATTTT.

This clonotype was found a few times. The V call is TRBV20-1, the J call TRBJ1-4; D is perhaps TRBD1 (5 bases). The CDR3 contains 13 residues. V was clipped by 6 bases and J by 5 bases, with 13 bases between them. CDR1 and CDR2 from the germline V gene are DFQATT and SNEGSKA (reference sequence). This chain's CDR3 is CSAPGRVNEKLFF. The CDR3 nucleotides are TGCAGTGCCCCCGGCAGGGTCAATGAAAAACTGTTTTTT.

This clonotype was observed at least ten times. The rearrangement uses TRBV5-1 and TRBJ1-4; TRBD1 is a possible D gene (5 bases). This CDR3 region has 14 residues. Trimming stripped 0 bases from V and 4 bases from J, with 7 bases between. Germline lookup yields CDR1 SGHRS and CDR2 YFSETQ. Written as DNA, the CDR3 is TGCGCCAGCAGCTTGGGAGGGGATAATGAAAAACTGTTTTTT. Translating it yields CASSLGGDNEKLFF. The full variable domain, with the rest looked up from reference TRBV5-1 and TRBJ1-4, is KAGVTQTPRYLIKTRGQQVTLSCSPISGHRSVSWYQQTPGQGLQFLFEYFSETQRNKGNFPGRFSGRQFSNSRSEMNVSTLELGDSALYLCASSLGGDNEKLFFGSGTQLSVL.

The sample holds many counts of this clonotype. The chain has TRBV25-1 and TRBJ1-1, with 7 bases aligning to TRBD1. The CDR3 runs 12 residues. Germline CDR1 is MGHDK and CDR2 is SYGVNS. Trimming at V came to 6 bases and at J to 5 bases, leaving 3 bases not matched to a gene. The CDR3 nucleotides read TGTGCCAGCAGCCAGGGGGGTACTGAAGCTTTCTTT. As protein: CASSQGGTEAFF.

The sample holds many counts of this clonotype. This rearrangement joins TRBV7-2 to TRBJ2-7, with a tentative D call TRBD1 (6 bases). Per the germline V gene, CDR1 is SGHTA and CDR2 is FQGNSA. This CDR3 spans 14 amino acids. The germline V and J ends were trimmed by 1 base and 2 bases, with 9 bases remaining between them. CDR3 DNA: TGTGCCAGCAGCTTAGTTAGGACAGCCTACGAGCAGTACTTC. Translating gives CASSLVRTAYEQYF.

V usage is TRBV10-2 and J usage is TRBJ2-3, with D possibly TRBD2 on 5 matching bases. Germline V gene lookup returns CDR1 WSHSY and CDR2 SAAADI. The V and J ends lost 3 bases and 4 bases respectively, with 11 bases between them. The CDR3 spans 14 residues. CDR3 nucleotide sequence: TGCGCCAGCAGTGACCGGACTGGCCCAGATACGCAGTATTTT. Translating it yields CASSDRTGPDTQYF.

The V and J genes are TRBV2 and TRBJ2-3; a weak D match, TRBD1 (6 bases). CDR1 is SNHLY, CDR2 FYNNEI, per germline. The length of the CDR3 is 17 residues. V lost 2 bases and J 1 base, leaving 16 bases between the germline ends. The CDR3 DNA follows: TGTGCCAGCAGTGAAACAGGGCGAGACAGAGGCACAGATACGCAGTATTTT. Protein: CASSETGRDRGTDTQYF.

This clonotype was found many times. The chain carries TRBV20-1 and TRBJ1-5; no reliable D call. The V end lost 0 bases, the J end lost 3 bases, and 9 bases lay between the germline ends. Germline V lookup: CDR1 DFQATT, CDR2 SNEGSKA (reference sequence). CDR3 length equals 14 residues. The CDR3 reads CSARDYGYNQPQHF. CDR3 coding DNA: TGCAGTGCTAGAGATTACGGGTACAATCAGCCCCAGCATTTT.

The chain has TRBV12-5 and TRBJ1-1; 9 nucleotides align to TRBD1. The CDR3 is 15 amino acids. Germline-derived CDR1 and CDR2 are LGHNT and FRNRAP. V dropped 4 bases and J dropped 3; count of bases not matched to a gene: 6. The CDR3 sequence is CASGSGQGRDTEAFF. DNA for the CDR3: TGTGCTAGTGGTTCGGGACAGGGTCGGGACACTGAAGCTTTCTTT.

There are a few counts of this clonotype. The chain has TRBV7-2 and TRBJ1-6, with 7 positions matching TRBD1. CDR3 length: 14 residues. Trimming removed 4 bases from V and 10 bases from J; junction bases left unmatched: 7. The germline V gene encodes CDR1 SGHTA and CDR2 FQGNSA. The CDR3 sequence: CASSSTGDPSPLHF. The DNA of the CDR3 is TGTGCCAGCAGCTCTACAGGGGATCCCTCACCCCTCCACTTT.

This chain uses TRBV6-1 with TRBJ2-1; maybe TRBD2 (5 bases). This CDR3 is built from 12 residues. Germline CDR1 and CDR2: MNHNS and SASEGT. Trimming removed 6 bases at V and 12 bases at J, with 15 bases between. CDR3 sequence reads: CASRERARGQFF. DNA for the CDR3: TGTGCCAGCAGAGAAAGGGCTCGGGGGCAGTTCTTC.

This clonotype was detected ten times or more. V usage is TRBV5-1 and J usage is TRBJ1-4; D might be TRBD1 (6 bases). Trimming took 4 bases from V and 5 from J, leaving 15 bases between them. The germline V gene has CDR1 SGHRS and CDR2 YFSETQ. The CDR3 is 15 amino acids. In nucleotides, the CDR3 is TGCGCCAGCAGCCTGGAAACAGGGACCAATGAAAAACTGTTTTTT. As protein: CASSLETGTNEKLFF. The entire variable domain, with the rest obtained from reference TRBV5-1 and TRBJ1-4, is as follows: KAGVTQTPRYLIKTRGQQVTLSCSPISGHRSVSWYQQTPGQGLQFLFEYFSETQRNKGNFPGRFSGRQFSNSRSEMNVSTLELGDSALYLCASSLETGTNEKLFFGSGTQLSVL.

This clonotype was found many times. This chain links TRBV7-7 with TRBJ1-2, with 8 bases that match TRBD1. CDR3 size: 11 residues. Germline CDR1 reads SSHAT; CDR2 reads FNYEAQ (reference sequence). DNA of the CDR3: TGTGGCCTTGACAGGGGTAATGGCTACACCTTC. Protein sequence: CGLDRGNGYTF. The full variable domain, with the rest looked up from reference TRBV7-7 and TRBJ1-2, is GAGVSQSPRYKVTKRGQDVTLRCDPISSHATLYWYQQALGQGPEFLTYFNYEAQPDKSGLPSDRFSAERPEGSISTLTIQRTEQRDSAMYRCGLDRGNGYTFGSGTRLTVV.

This clonotype was seen repeatedly, ten times or more. The V call is TRBV3-1, the J call TRBJ1-2; 8 bases align to TRBD1. The CDR3 loop spans 14 amino acids. CDR1 and CDR2 from the germline V gene are LGHDT and YNNKEL (reference sequence). Losses at the gene ends were 1 base for V and 7 bases for J; bases not matched to a gene: 5. CDR3 loop: CASSQATGAAGYTF. DNA for the CDR3: TGTGCCAGCAGCCAAGCGACAGGGGCGGCTGGCTACACCTTC.

Ten or more counts support this clonotype. The chain joins TRBV6-5 to TRBJ1-4; D is unclear. The CDR3 consists of 13 residues. CDR1 is MNHEY, CDR2 SVGAGI, per germline. The V end lost 10 bases, the J end lost 6 bases, and 15 bases lay between the germline ends. Here the CDR3 reads CATSMTQYEKLFF. DNA for the CDR3: TGTGCCACCTCAATGACGCAGTATGAAAAACTGTTTTTT.

The V call is TRBV12-3 or TRBV12-4, the J call TRBJ2-1; TRBD2 is a possible D gene (6 bases). This CDR3 has 16 amino acids. The ends were cut back, 7 bases at V and 6 bases at J, with 22 bases in the middle. CDR3 DNA sequence: TGTGCCAGCATCCCATGGGAGACTAGGAGCCTCAATGAGCAGTTCTTC. Translation gives CASIPWETRSLNEQFF.

The V call is TRBV20-1, the J call TRBJ1-6, with 11 nucleotides matching TRBD1. Trimming took 6 bases from V and 5 from J; bases not matched to a gene: 3. The CDR3 is made up of 14 amino acids. Germline CDR1 DFQATT, CDR2 SNEGSKA (reference sequence). The CDR3 DNA sequence: TGCAGTGCCAGGACAGGGGGCCATAATTCACCCCTCCACTTT. As protein: CSARTGGHNSPLHF.

This clonotype was observed a few times. This chain joins TRBV13 and TRBJ2-6; D is possibly TRBD2 (5 bases). V was clipped by 4 bases and J by 2 bases, with 12 bases between them. The CDR3 totals 16 residues. The germline V gene encodes CDR1 PRHDT and CDR2 FYEKMQ (reference sequence). CDR3: CASSWAGGTGANVLTF. In nucleotides, the CDR3 is TGTGCCAGCAGCTGGGCGGGCGGTACTGGGGCCAACGTCCTGACTTTC.

This clonotype was observed a handful of times. The CDR3 sequence is CASSPAGLGETQYF. The DNA of the CDR3 is TGTGCCAGCAGCCCGGCTGGCCTGGGAGAGACCCAGTACTTC. This chain joins TRBV5-4 and TRBJ2-5; D remains unclear. Per germline, CDR1 SGHNT and CDR2 YYREEE (reference sequence). Trimming removed 4 bases at V and 4 bases at J, with 14 bases between. The CDR3 extends over 14 amino acids.

This clonotype has more than one count but fewer than ten. In DNA form, the CDR3 reads TGTGCCAGCAGTGACCCCCTGGGGGGGGCGCGGAATTCACCCCTCCACTTT. It yields the protein CASSDPLGGARNSPLHF. The chain couples TRBV6-2 or TRBV6-3 to TRBJ1-6, with a weak D call TRBD1 (6 bases). The V gene lost 5 bases and the J gene lost 7 bases, with 21 bases spanning the gap. The CDR3 runs to 17 residues. Germline CDR1 and CDR2: MNHEY and SVGEGT.

This clonotype was detected a few times. The genes are TRBV20-1 and TRBJ2-3; 8 nucleotides agree with TRBD2. Trimming removed 1 base from V and 1 base from J; junction bases left unmatched: 10. Germline loops: CDR1 DFQATT, CDR2 SNEGSKA (reference sequence). This CDR3 is built from 17 residues. Here the CDR3 DNA reads TGCAGTGCTAGAGGCGGCGGGGGTAGCGGGGGCACAGATACGCAGTATTTT. Its translation: CSARGGGGSGGTDTQYF.

This clonotype was counted only a few times. In DNA, the CDR3 is TGTGCCAGCAGCTTTTTAGCGGGGCGAGAAAAAGAGACCCAGTACTTC. It is translated as CASSFLAGREKETQYF. V gene TRBV7-9 combines with J gene TRBJ2-5; 8 bases are shared with TRBD2. This CDR3 is 16 amino acids long. Trimming removed 3 bases from V and 3 bases from J; junction bases left unmatched: 9. Germline V lookup: CDR1 SEHNR, CDR2 FQNEAQ (reference sequence).

This clonotype has ten or more counts. Written as DNA, the CDR3 is TGTGCCAGCGGTGGGAACAGGGGCTTCTCCTACAATGAGCAGTTCTTC. Translating it yields CASGGNRGFSYNEQFF. This chain connects TRBV2 to TRBJ2-1; 7 bases agree with TRBD1. With 8 bases clipped from V and 0 bases from J, the junction kept 10 bases outside the gene matches. CDR1 and CDR2 from the germline V gene are SNHLY and FYNNEI. The CDR3 length is 16 residues.

This clonotype has only a few counts. The V gene is TRBV6-5, the J gene TRBJ1-1, with D possibly being TRBD1 (5 bases). Germline-derived CDR1 and CDR2 are MNHEY and SVGAGI. Trimming left V 10 bases short and J 0 bases short, with 18 bases between. CDR3 size: 15 residues. The CDR3 protein is CATWRGRVMNTEAFF. The CDR3 nucleotides are TGTGCCACCTGGAGGGGAAGGGTCATGAACACTGAAGCTTTCTTT.

This clonotype has more than one count but fewer than ten. The rearrangement joins TRBV5-5 to TRBJ1-5; 10 bases map to TRBD1. V lost 3 bases, J lost 5 bases, and 2 bases stayed unmatched. The CDR3 loop spans 14 amino acids. Germline CDR1 SGHKS, CDR2 YYEKEE (reference sequence). For the CDR3, the DNA is TGTGCCAGCAGCTCGGGACAGGGGTATCAGCCCCAGCATTTT. Its protein is CASSSGQGYQPQHF.